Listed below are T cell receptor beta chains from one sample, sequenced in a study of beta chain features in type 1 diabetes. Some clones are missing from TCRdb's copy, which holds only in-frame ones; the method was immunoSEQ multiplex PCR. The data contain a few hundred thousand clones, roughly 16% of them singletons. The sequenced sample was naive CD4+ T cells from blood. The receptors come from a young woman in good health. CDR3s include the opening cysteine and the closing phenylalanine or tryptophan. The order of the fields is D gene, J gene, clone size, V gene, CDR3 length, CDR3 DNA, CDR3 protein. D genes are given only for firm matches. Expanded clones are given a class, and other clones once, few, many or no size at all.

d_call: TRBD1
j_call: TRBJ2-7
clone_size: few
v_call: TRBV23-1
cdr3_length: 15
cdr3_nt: TGCGCCAGCAGTCAACCGGGACAGGAGAGCAACGAGCAGTACTTC
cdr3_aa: CASSQPGQESNEQYF

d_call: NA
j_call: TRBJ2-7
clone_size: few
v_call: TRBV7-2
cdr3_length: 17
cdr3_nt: TGTGCCAGCAGCTTAATAAGTTTCGACACTCCCTCCTACGAGCAGTACTTC
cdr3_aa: CASSLISFDTPSYEQYF

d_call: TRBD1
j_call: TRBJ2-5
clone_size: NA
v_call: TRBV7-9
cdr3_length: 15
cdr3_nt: TGTGCCAGCAGCTTCGAGGAGACAGGGGTAGAGACCCAGTACTTC
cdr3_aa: CASSFEETGVETQYF

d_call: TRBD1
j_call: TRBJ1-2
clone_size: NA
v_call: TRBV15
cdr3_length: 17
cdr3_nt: TGTGCCACCAGCAGGGGCTCAGGACAGGGCTTGGGCTATGGCTACACCTTC
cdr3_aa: CATSRGSGQGLGYGYTF

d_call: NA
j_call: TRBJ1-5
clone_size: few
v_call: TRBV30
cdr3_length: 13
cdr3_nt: TGTGCCTGGAGTTACAGGGAGAATCAGCCCCAGCATTTT
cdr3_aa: CAWSYRENQPQHF

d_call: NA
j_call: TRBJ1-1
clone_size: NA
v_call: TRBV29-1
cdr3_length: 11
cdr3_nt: TGCAGCGCTATATTGGTAACTGAAGCTTTCTTT
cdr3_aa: CSAILVTEAFF

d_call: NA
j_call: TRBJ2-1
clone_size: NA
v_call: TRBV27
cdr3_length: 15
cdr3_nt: TGTGCCAGCGGCGTTTGGGGGCGTTCGGGGAATGAGCAGTTCTTC
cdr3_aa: CASGVWGRSGNEQFF

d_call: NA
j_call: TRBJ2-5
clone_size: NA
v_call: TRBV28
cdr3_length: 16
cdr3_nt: TGTGCCAGCAGCCTCCAGGGGAGCCCCTTGGGAGAGACCCAGTACTTC
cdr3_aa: CASSLQGSPLGETQYF

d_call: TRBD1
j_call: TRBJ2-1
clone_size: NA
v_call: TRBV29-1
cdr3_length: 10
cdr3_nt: TGCAGCGTTGCCGCAGGGGGACAGTTCTTC
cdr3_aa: CSVAAGGQFF

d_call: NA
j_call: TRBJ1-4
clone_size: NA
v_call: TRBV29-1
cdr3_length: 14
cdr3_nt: TGCAGCGTTGCAACTGGGCCAACTAATGAAAAACTGTTTTTT
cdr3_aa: CSVATGPTNEKLFF

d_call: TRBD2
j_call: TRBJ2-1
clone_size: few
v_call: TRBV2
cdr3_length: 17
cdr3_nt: TGTGCCAGCAGTGAGTCTGGACTAGCGGGATTCAGGAATGAGCAGTTCTTC
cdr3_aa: CASSESGLAGFRNEQFF

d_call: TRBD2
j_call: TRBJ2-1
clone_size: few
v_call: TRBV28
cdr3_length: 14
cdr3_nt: TGTGCCACCAAAACTAGCGGGAGGAATAATGAGCAGTTCTTC
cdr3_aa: CATKTSGRNNEQFF

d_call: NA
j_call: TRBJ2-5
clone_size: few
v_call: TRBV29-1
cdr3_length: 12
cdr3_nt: TGCAGTGCAAGAGGGTTAACAGAGACCCAGTACTTC
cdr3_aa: CSARGLTETQYF

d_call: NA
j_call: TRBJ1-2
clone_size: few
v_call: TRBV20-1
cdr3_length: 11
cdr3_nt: TGCAGTGCTAAAGTAGAGTATGGCTACACCTTC
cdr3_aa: CSAKVEYGYTF

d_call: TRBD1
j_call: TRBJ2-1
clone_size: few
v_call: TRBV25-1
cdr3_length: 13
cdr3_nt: TGTGCCAGCACTCGGGACAGCTACAATGAGCAGTTCTTC
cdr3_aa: CASTRDSYNEQFF

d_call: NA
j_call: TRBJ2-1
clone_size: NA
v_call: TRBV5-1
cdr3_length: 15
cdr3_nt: TGCGCCAGCAGCTTGGAAATAGCGATCTACAATGAGCAGTTCTTC
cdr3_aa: CASSLEIAIYNEQFF

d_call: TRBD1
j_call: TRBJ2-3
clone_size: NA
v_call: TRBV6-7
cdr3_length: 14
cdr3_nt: TGTGCCAGCAGGGGCAGGGGGCGTACAGATACGCAGTATTTT
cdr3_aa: CASRGRGRTDTQYF

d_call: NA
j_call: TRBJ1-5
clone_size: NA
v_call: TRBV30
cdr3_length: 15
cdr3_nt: TGTGCCTGGAGTATTCGCCTTAGCGTAAATCAGCCCCAGCATTTT
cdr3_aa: CAWSIRLSVNQPQHF

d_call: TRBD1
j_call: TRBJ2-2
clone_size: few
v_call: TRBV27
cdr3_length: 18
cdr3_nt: TGTGCCAGCAGAACCGGGACAGGGACATATCCGAACACCGGGGAGCTGTTTTTT
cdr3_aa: CASRTGTGTYPNTGELFF

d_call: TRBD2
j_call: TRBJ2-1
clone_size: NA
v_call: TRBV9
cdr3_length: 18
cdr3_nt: TGTGCCAGCAGCGTAGGTTCTAGCGGGAGTCTCCCCTACAATGAGCAGTTCTTC
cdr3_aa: CASSVGSSGSLPYNEQFF

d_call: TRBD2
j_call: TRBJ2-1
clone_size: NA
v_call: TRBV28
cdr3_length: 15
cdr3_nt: TGTGCCAGCAGTCAAGCTAGCGGGATAGCGGGGGAGCAGTTCTTC
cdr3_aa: CASSQASGIAGEQFF

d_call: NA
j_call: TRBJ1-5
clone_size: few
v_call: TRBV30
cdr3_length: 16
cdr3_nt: TGTGCCTGGAGTGTACAGGGATCTCTGGGCAATCAGCCCCAGCATTTT
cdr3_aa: CAWSVQGSLGNQPQHF

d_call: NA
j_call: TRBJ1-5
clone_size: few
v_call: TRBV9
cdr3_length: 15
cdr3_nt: TGTGCCAGCAGCGTATCCGCAGGAACCAATCAGCCCCAGCATTTT
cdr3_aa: CASSVSAGTNQPQHF

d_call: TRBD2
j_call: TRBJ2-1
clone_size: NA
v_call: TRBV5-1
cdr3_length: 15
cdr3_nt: TGCGCCAGCAGCTTCTTAGCGGGAGACTACAATGAGCAGTTCTTC
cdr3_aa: CASSFLAGDYNEQFF

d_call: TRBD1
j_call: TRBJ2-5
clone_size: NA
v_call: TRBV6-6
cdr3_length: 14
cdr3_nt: TGTGCCAGCCGCGGACAGGTTGGGGGAGAGACCCAGTACTTC
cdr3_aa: CASRGQVGGETQYF

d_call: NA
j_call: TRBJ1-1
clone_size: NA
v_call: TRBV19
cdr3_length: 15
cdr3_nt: TGTGCCAGTAGTCCCCGACCGTCGTTCGGGACTGAAGCTTTCTTT
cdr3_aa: CASSPRPSFGTEAFF

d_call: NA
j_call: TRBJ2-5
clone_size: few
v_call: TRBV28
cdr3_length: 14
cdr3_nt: TGTGCCAGCAGGAGCTTCCGAGCTGCAGAGACCCAGTACTTC
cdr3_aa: CASRSFRAAETQYF

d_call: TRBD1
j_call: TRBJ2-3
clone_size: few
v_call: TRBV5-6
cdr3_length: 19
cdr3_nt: TGTGCCAGCAGCTTGCCCATAATATACAGGGGGCGCAGGGCAGACCCGCAGTATTTT
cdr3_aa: CASSLPIIYRGRRADPQYF

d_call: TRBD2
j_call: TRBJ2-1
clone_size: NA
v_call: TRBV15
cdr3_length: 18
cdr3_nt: TGTGCCACCAGAGGACTAGCGGGAGGCCGGAGCTCCTACAATGAGCAGTTCTTC
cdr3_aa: CATRGLAGGRSSYNEQFF